The present TCR beta chain was sequenced within a study of OX40 agonist ivuxolimab in advanced cancers. Generated by immunoSEQ multiplex PCR, the TCRdb table keeps only in-frame clones and is missing some. The sample carries 70,000 to 85,000 clones, about 86% recorded once. V was cut by 5 bases and J by 9 bases, with 11 bases left in between. This CDR3 contains 13 residues. Germline CDR1 reads MNHEY; CDR2 reads SVGAGI. Sample: CD4+ or CD8+ T cells sorted from blood, taken in a trial of the OX40 agonist ivuxolimab. The chain employs TRBV6-5 and TRBJ1-6; D perhaps matches TRBD1 (5 bases). This receptor was taken from an adult with an advanced solid tumor such as melanoma, head and neck, liver or kidney cancer. CDR3 loop: CASSEVRVSPLHF. The CDR3 bases are TGTGCCAGCAGTGAAGTCAGGGTTTCACCCCTCCACTTT.